This TCR beta chain was recorded in a study of blood T cell repertoires in COVID-19. Study at large: PBMCs, B-cell-depleted T cells, or T cells provided the cDNA or gDNA that made up the material.

The CDR3 is made up of 14 amino acids. V lost 2 bases, J lost 8 bases, and 12 bases lay in between. Germline V gene sequence: CDR1 KGHDR, CDR2 SFDVKD. This clone was recorded a few times. Study processing details: It was from reference gene primer amplification that nucleated cell counts were estimated. Clones were sequenced by immunoSEQ multiplex PCR, and TCRdb holds only the in-frame ones, with some missing. Clonal size and the V and J genes are those of that table, whereas D and trimming came from the DNA. The data show about 180,000 clones, with about nine tenths seen just once and under 4.5% held by the top ten.

The genes are TRBV24-1 and TRBJ1-3, with D possibly TRBD1 on 5 matching bases. Sequencing was performed on peripheral blood. The TCR sequence derives from a woman in her thirties with acute or convalescent COVID-19. The CDR3 protein is CATSDSRKGDTIYF. CDR3 bases: TGTGCCACCAGTGATTCCCGGAAAGGGGACACCATATATTTT.